These 6 T cell receptor beta chains share one sample of origin, sequenced in a study of radiation and T cells in renal cell carcinoma (dated by TCRdb to 2019 to 2021). The library was built by means of the immunoSEQ multiplex PCR assay. TCRdb stores this immuneACCESS table with in-frame sequences only. Part of the clones is absent; in the studies checked, under half of the shortfall reflects unresolved V genes, and no reason is known for the rest. The sample table records roughly 170,000 clones; about 85% of these occur just once. Around 10% of the sample is taken by the ten largest. Per the publication, the time point label means: blood 4 weeks post-SBRT, at nephrectomy. The sample's treatment or condition, from its label and the paper: 15 Gy SBRT to primary tumor, nephrectomy 4 weeks later. Sequences were derived from blood, sampled from a patient whose treatment included radiotherapy and nephrectomy. All receptors come from a woman aged 45-59 years with renal cell carcinoma.

The genes are TRBV7-2 and TRBJ1-2; the D gene is possibly TRBD1 (6 bases). CDR3 size: 13 residues. Between the trimmed V and J ends, which lost 5 bases and 3 bases, there was a span of 10 bases. Germline V gene lookup returns CDR1 SGHTA and CDR2 FQGNSA. In nucleotides, the CDR3 is TGTGCCAGCAGCCAACAGGGCTACTATGGCTACACCTTC. The encoded protein is CASSQQGYYGYTF.

J is TRBJ2-6 and V is TRBV4-1; the D is unclear. The CDR3 totals 15 residues. From germline, CDR1 is MGHRA and CDR2 YSYEKL. Deletions cut 1 base from V and 4 bases from J, with 8 bases between. The chain's CDR3 is CASSQGLAGANVLTF. Here the CDR3 DNA reads TGCGCCAGCAGCCAAGGTTTGGCCGGGGCCAACGTCCTGACTTTC.

This clone was picked up one time. This chain connects TRBV2 to TRBJ2-2; D perhaps matches TRBD2 (5 bases). Trimming stripped 8 bases from V and 1 base from J, with 8 bases between. The CDR3 sequence is 13 residues long. Germline V gene data show CDR1 as SNHLY and CDR2 as FYNNEI. The CDR3 here is CASERMNTGELFF. CDR3 in DNA: TGTGCCAGCGAGCGGATGAACACCGGGGAGCTGTTTTTT.

This clone has a single count. The chain recombines TRBV7-3 with TRBJ1-1; perhaps TRBD1 as D (5 bases). V lost 5 bases and J 3 bases, leaving 16 bases between the germline ends. There are 15 residues in the CDR3. CDR1 and CDR2 (germline): SGHTA, FQGTGA. For the CDR3, the DNA is TGTGCCAGCAGCATCCCGGAGGGGACCGACACTGAAGCTTTCTTT. It yields the protein CASSIPEGTDTEAFF. Looking up the rest from reference TRBV7-3 and TRBJ1-1 gives the full variable domain: GAGVSQTPSNKVTEKGKYVELRCDPISGHTALYWYRQSLGQGPEFLIYFQGTGAADDSGLPNDRFFAVRPEGSVSTLKIQRTERGDSAVYLCASSIPEGTDTEAFFGQGTRLTVV.

The chain joins TRBV2 to TRBJ2-7; D is possibly TRBD2 (5 bases). The V gene's germline CDR1 is SNHLY and CDR2 FYNNEI. Trimming removed 1 base at V and 6 bases at J, with 13 bases between. The CDR3 is 14 residues long. CDR3 nucleotides: TGTGCCAGCAGTGAAGGCGGGTTAAGAACCGAGCAGTACTTC. It encodes CASSEGGLRTEQYF.

The genes are TRBV30 and TRBJ2-3; D not resolved. Trimming stripped 3 bases from V and 0 bases from J, with 7 bases between. Germline V lookup: CDR1 GTSNPN, CDR2 SVGIG (reference sequence). The CDR3 length is 13 residues. CDR3 sequence (DNA): TGTGCCTGGAGATTTTCGAGCACAGATACGCAGTATTTT. This translates into CAWRFSSTDTQYF.